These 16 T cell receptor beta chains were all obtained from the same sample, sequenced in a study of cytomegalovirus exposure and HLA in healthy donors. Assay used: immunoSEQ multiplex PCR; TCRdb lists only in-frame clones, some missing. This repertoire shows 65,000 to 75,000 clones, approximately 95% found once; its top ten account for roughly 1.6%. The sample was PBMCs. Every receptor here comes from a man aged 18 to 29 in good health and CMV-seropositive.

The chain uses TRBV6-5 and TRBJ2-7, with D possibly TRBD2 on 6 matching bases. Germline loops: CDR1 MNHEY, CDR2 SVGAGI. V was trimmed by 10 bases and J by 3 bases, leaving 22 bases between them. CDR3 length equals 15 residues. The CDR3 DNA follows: TGTGCCACCCGGAGGCCCCTTGGCGGGATCTACGAGCAGTACTTC. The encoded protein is CATRRPLGGIYEQYF.

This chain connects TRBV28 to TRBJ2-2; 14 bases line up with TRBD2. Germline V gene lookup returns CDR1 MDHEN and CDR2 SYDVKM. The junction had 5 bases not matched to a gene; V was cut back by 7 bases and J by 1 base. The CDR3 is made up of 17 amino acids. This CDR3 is CASTLGLAGENTGELFF. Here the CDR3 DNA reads TGTGCCAGCACCCTGGGACTAGCGGGAGAGAACACCGGGGAGCTGTTTTTT.

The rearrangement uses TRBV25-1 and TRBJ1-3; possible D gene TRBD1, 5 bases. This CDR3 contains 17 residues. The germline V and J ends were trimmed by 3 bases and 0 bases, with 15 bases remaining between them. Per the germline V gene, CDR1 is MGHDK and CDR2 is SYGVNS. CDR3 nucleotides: TGTGCCAGCAGTGACCCCCCCACAGGAGTCTCTGGAAACACCATATATTTT. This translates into CASSDPPTGVSGNTIYF.

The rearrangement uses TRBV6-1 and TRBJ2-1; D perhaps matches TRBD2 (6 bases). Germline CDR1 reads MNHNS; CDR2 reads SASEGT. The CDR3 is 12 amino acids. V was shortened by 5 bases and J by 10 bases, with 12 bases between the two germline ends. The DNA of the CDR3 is TGTGCCAGCAGTACTAGCCACAGGGAGCAGTTCTTC. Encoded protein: CASSTSHREQFF.

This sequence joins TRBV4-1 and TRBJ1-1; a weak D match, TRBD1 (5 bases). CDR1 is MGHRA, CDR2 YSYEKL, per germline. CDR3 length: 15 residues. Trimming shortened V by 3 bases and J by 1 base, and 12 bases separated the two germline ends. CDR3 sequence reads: CASSQTGLRNTEAFF. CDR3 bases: TGCGCCAGCAGCCAGACGGGACTGAGGAACACTGAAGCTTTCTTT.

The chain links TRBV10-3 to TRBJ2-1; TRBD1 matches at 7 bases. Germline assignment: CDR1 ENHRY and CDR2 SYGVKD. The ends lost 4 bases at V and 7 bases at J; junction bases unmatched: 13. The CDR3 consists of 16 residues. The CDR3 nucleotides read TGTGCCATCAGTGGACAGGGAATGGTCCTTACAAATGAGCAGTTCTTC. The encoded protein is CAISGQGMVLTNEQFF.

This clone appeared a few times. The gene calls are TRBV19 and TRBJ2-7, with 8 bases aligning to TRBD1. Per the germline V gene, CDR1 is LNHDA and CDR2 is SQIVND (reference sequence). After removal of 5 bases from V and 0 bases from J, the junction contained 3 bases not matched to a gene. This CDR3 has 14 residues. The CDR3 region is CASSATGGSYEQYF. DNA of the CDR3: TGTGCCAGTAGTGCCACAGGGGGCTCCTACGAGCAGTACTTC.

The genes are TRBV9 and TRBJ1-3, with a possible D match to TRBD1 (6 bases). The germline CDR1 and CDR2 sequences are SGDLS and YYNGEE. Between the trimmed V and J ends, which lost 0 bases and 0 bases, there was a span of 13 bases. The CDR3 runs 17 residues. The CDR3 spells CASSVDGTRSSGNTIYF. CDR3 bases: TGTGCCAGCAGCGTAGATGGGACACGGAGCTCTGGAAACACCATATATTTT.

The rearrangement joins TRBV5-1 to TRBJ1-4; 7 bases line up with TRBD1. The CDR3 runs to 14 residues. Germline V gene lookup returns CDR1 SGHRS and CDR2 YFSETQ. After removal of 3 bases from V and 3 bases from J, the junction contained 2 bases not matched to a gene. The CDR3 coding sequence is TGCGCCAGCAGCTCGGGACAGTCTAATGAAAAACTGTTTTTT. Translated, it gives CASSSGQSNEKLFF.

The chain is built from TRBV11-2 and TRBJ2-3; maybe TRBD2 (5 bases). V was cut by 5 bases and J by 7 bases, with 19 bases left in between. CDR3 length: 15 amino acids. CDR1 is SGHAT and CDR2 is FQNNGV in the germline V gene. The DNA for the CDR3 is TGTGCCAGCAGCACCTACGGGGTCGCGGAAAATACGCAGTATTTT. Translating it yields CASSTYGVAENTQYF.

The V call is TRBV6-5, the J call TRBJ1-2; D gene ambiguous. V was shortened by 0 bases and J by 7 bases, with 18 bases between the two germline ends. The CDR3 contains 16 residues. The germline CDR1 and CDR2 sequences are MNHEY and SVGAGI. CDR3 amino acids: CASSYSRLEGTGGYTF. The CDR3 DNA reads TGTGCCAGCAGTTACTCGAGATTGGAGGGAACGGGTGGCTACACCTTC.

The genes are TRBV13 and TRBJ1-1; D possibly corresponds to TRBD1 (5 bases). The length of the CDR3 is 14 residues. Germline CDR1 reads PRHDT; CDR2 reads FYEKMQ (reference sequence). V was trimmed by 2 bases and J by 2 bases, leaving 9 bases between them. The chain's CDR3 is CASSLQGRNTEAFF. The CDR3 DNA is TGTGCCAGCAGCTTACAGGGTCGAAACACTGAAGCTTTCTTT.

CDR3 residues: CASSYDLDPTEAFF. The CDR3 DNA sequence: TGTGCCAGCAGTTACGACTTGGATCCCACTGAAGCTTTCTTT. This chain uses TRBV6-5 with TRBJ1-1; D call uncertain. Germline V gene data show CDR1 as MNHEY and CDR2 as SVGAGI. V dropped 2 bases and J dropped 4 bases, with 11 bases sitting between them. This CDR3 region has 14 residues.

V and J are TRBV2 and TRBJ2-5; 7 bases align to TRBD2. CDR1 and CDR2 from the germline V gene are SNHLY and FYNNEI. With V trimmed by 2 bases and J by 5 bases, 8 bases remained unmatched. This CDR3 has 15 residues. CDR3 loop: CASSENQGREETQYF. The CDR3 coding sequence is TGTGCCAGCAGTGAAAACCAAGGGCGGGAGGAGACCCAGTACTTC.

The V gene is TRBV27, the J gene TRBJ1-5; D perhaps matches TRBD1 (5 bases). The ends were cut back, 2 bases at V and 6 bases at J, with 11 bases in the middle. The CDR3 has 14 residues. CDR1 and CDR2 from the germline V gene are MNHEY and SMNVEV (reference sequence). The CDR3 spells CASSLGRASQPQHF. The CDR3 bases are TGTGCCAGCAGTTTAGGCAGGGCTAGTCAGCCCCAGCATTTT.

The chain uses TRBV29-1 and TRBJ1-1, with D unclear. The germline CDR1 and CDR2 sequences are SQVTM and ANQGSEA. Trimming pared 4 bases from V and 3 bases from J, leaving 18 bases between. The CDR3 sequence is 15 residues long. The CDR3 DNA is TGCAGCGTTGCGGGAGGTTTACCCCGGGACACTGAAGCTTTCTTT. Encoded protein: CSVAGGLPRDTEAFF.